A single sample is the source of the 20 T cell receptor beta chains below, sequenced in a study of blood T cell repertoires in COVID-19. Profiling relied on immunoSEQ multiplex PCR, and the TCRdb table lists in-frame clones only, not all of them. The data show 180,000 or so clones, approximately 86% seen once. Sequencing used peripheral blood. Receptors were obtained from a young man with acute or convalescent COVID-19.

The gene calls are TRBV18 and TRBJ1-1; D not resolved. V was clipped by 5 bases and J by 0 bases, with 16 bases between them. Germline lookup yields CDR1 KGHSH and CDR2 LQKENI. The CDR3 length is 16 residues. DNA of the CDR3: TGTGCCAGCTCAGCCCGGACTCAAGCCATGAACACTGAAGCTTTCTTT. Protein: CASSARTQAMNTEAFF.

The rearrangement joins TRBV29-1 to TRBJ2-1, with 12 bases aligning to TRBD2. V lost 6 bases and J lost 8; bases outside the gene matches: 8. The CDR3 contains 14 residues. CDR1 is SQVTM and CDR2 is ANQGSEA in the germline V gene. The CDR3 loop is CSVPTSGGFDEQFF. In DNA form, the CDR3 reads TGCAGCGTACCTACTAGCGGGGGGTTCGATGAGCAGTTCTTC.

The rearrangement uses TRBV7-3 and TRBJ2-5, with a possible D match to TRBD2 (5 bases). V lost 3 bases and J 12 bases, leaving 17 bases between the germline ends. This CDR3 has 13 amino acids. Germline V gives CDR1 SGHTA, CDR2 FQGTGA. The CDR3 sequence: CASSLTNTAQKYF. The DNA of the CDR3 is TGTGCCAGCAGCTTGACTAACACAGCGCAGAAGTACTTC.

The chain joins TRBV30 to TRBJ1-2; unclear D gene. Between the trimmed V and J ends, which lost 2 bases and 0 bases, there was a span of 7 bases. The CDR3 runs 13 residues. Germline CDR1 is GTSNPN and CDR2 is SVGIG (reference sequence). CDR3 DNA: TGTGCCTGGAGTTCCGGTTCTAACTATGGCTACACCTTC. This codes for CAWSSGSNYGYTF.

CDR3 sequence (DNA): TGCAGCGTTGAAATCCTAGCGGGGGGTCGAGAGACCCAGTACTTC. Protein product: CSVEILAGGRETQYF. The chain recombines TRBV29-1 with TRBJ2-5; TRBD2 agrees at 11 bases. Trimming cost V 2 bases and J 4 bases; bases outside gene matches: 6. Looked up from germline, CDR1 is SQVTM and CDR2 is ANQGSEA. This CDR3 has 15 amino acids.

The chain is built from TRBV30 and TRBJ1-2; D is perhaps TRBD1 (6 bases). The CDR3 sequence is 13 residues long. V shed 1 base and J shed 5 bases, with 11 bases lying between them. Germline V gene data show CDR1 as GTSNPN and CDR2 as SVGIG (reference sequence). The chain's CDR3 is CAWSDTGWYGYTF. CDR3 nucleotides: TGTGCCTGGAGTGATACAGGGTGGTATGGCTACACCTTC.

V and J are TRBV9 and TRBJ1-6; unclear D gene. The V gene's germline CDR1 is SGDLS and CDR2 YYNGEE. This CDR3 region has 15 residues. The V and J ends lost 4 bases and 9 bases respectively, with 17 bases between them. This chain's CDR3 is CASSPLEGRGSPLHF. The CDR3 nucleotides read TGTGCCAGCAGCCCCTTGGAGGGCAGAGGTTCACCCCTCCACTTT. Using reference TRBV9 and TRBJ1-6 for the parts outside the CDR3, the full variable domain is DSGVTQTPKHLITATGQRVTLRCSPRSGDLSVYWYQQSLDQGLQFLIQYYNGEERAKGNILERFSAQQFPDLHSELNLSSLELGDSALYFCASSPLEGRGSPLHFGNGTRLTVT.

The table lists this clone with a count of one. This chain uses TRBV19 with TRBJ2-7, with D perhaps TRBD1 (6 bases). V was cut by 10 bases and J by 2 bases, with 21 bases left in between. This CDR3 has 15 residues. CDR1 is LNHDA, CDR2 SQIVND, per germline (reference sequence). The CDR3 DNA reads as TGTGCCACCCGCCGAGCGGCAGGGGATACCTACGAGCAGTACTTC. Its translation is CATRRAAGDTYEQYF.

This clone was seen just once. The chain has TRBV19 and TRBJ2-1; D is undetermined. Trimming took 3 bases from V and 4 from J, leaving 7 bases between them. Per the germline V gene, CDR1 is LNHDA and CDR2 is SQIVND (reference sequence). The CDR3 runs 13 residues. CDR3 sequence reads: CASSIGRYNEQFF. The CDR3 bases are TGTGCCAGTAGTATTGGCAGGTACAATGAGCAGTTCTTC.

J is TRBJ2-5 and V is TRBV7-8; maybe TRBD2 (7 bases). The germline V gene encodes CDR1 SGHVS and CDR2 FQNEAQ. The CDR3 extends over 19 amino acids. V dropped 3 bases and J dropped 3 bases, with 26 bases sitting between them. CDR3 nucleotide sequence: TGTGCCAGCAGCTTTAGCGCCCCTCGGGGGGCGAATTCCGAAGAGACCCAGTACTTC. Translated, it gives CASSFSAPRGANSEETQYF. The full variable domain, in which reference TRBV7-8 and TRBJ2-5 provide the parts outside the CDR3, is GAGVSQSPRYKVAKRGQDVALRCDPISGHVSLFWYQQALGQGPEFLTYFQNEAQLDKSGLPSDRFFAERPEGSVSTLKIQRTQQEDSAVYLCASSFSAPRGANSEETQYFGPGTRLLVL.

The chain links TRBV5-1 to TRBJ2-1, with 8 nucleotides matching TRBD2. Germline lookup yields CDR1 SGHRS and CDR2 YFSETQ. The CDR3 has 14 amino acids. V was clipped by 0 bases and J by 6 bases; unmatched bases: 2. The chain's CDR3 is CASSLGGGSNEQFF. The CDR3 DNA reads as TGCGCCAGCAGCTTGGGCGGGGGGTCCAATGAGCAGTTCTTC.

In this sample, this clone turned up a few times. The V and J genes are TRBV19 and TRBJ2-7; weak D call: TRBD2 (5 bases). CDR1 is LNHDA, CDR2 SQIVND, per germline (reference sequence). Trimming shortened V by 0 bases and J by 2 bases, and 8 bases separated the two germline ends. This CDR3 spans 14 amino acids. Here the CDR3 reads CASSIERGTYEQYF. CDR3 nucleotide sequence: TGTGCCAGTAGTATAGAACGGGGAACCTACGAGCAGTACTTC.

This chain joins TRBV5-1 and TRBJ2-6; D unclear. Germline assignment: CDR1 SGHRS and CDR2 YFSETQ. Between the trimmed V and J ends, which lost 1 base and 0 bases, there was a span of 11 bases. This CDR3 has 17 amino acids. The CDR3 reads CASSLMADSSGANVLTF. The CDR3 bases are TGCGCCAGCAGCTTGATGGCAGACTCCTCTGGGGCCAACGTCCTGACTTTC. The full variable domain, completed using reference TRBV5-1 and TRBJ2-6, is KAGVTQTPRYLIKTRGQQVTLSCSPISGHRSVSWYQQTPGQGLQFLFEYFSETQRNKGNFPGRFSGRQFSNSRSEMNVSTLELGDSALYLCASSLMADSSGANVLTFGAGSRLTVL.

This chain uses TRBV6-1 with TRBJ2-5, with 8 bases aligning to TRBD2. Germline V gene data show CDR1 as MNHNS and CDR2 as SASEGT. The CDR3 loop spans 14 amino acids. The V and J ends lost 2 bases and 10 bases, in that order; junction bases with no gene match: 9. CDR3 nucleotides: TGTGCCAGCAGTGAATACACAAACCGGGAGGGCCAGTACTTC. This translates into CASSEYTNREGQYF.

This clone was recorded once. CDR3 DNA: TGTGCCACCTTACAGGGGGCCTCGGGCAATCAGCCCCAGCATTTT. Encoded protein: CATLQGASGNQPQHF. The rearrangement uses TRBV24-1 and TRBJ1-5; 9 nucleotides agree with TRBD1. CDR3 length equals 15 residues. The V and J ends lost 9 bases and 2 bases, in that order; junction bases with no gene match: 7. CDR1 is KGHDR, CDR2 SFDVKD, per germline.

J is TRBJ1-1 and V is TRBV6-2 or TRBV6-3, with 7 bases matching TRBD1. Germline CDR1 and CDR2: MNHEY and SVGEGT. With 4 bases clipped from V and 0 bases from J, the junction kept 8 bases outside the gene matches. This CDR3 region has 16 residues. The CDR3 loop reads CASSSRTGLMNTEAFF. CDR3 nucleotide sequence: TGTGCCAGCAGTTCCCGGACAGGTCTCATGAACACTGAAGCTTTCTTT.

The chain recombines TRBV5-1 with TRBJ1-5; 7 bases line up with TRBD1. Germline V gene lookup returns CDR1 SGHRS and CDR2 YFSETQ. This CDR3 spans 15 amino acids. V was clipped by 4 bases and J by 1 base; unmatched bases: 5. In DNA, the CDR3 is TGCGCCAGCAGCCCGGGACAGAGAAGCAATCAGCCCCAGCATTTT. Protein product: CASSPGQRSNQPQHF.

DNA of the CDR3: TGTGCCTGGAGTGTTGTAGTCGACTCCTACGAGCAGTACTTC. Amino acid sequence: CAWSVVVDSYEQYF. The chain combines TRBV30 with TRBJ2-7; D not resolved. CDR3 length: 14 residues. Germline loops: CDR1 GTSNPN, CDR2 SVGIG (reference sequence). V lost 0 bases, J lost 0 bases, and 9 bases lay in between.

The chain carries TRBV19 and TRBJ1-5; TRBD1 is a possible D gene (6 bases). V was trimmed by 1 base and J by 4 bases, leaving 11 bases between them. The CDR3 covers 15 residues. Germline values: CDR1 LNHDA, CDR2 SQIVND (reference sequence). CDR3 sequence: CASSIAQGVNQPQHF. CDR3 bases: TGTGCCAGTAGTATAGCACAGGGTGTGAATCAGCCCCAGCATTTT.

The chain links TRBV6-5 to TRBJ2-7; perhaps TRBD1 as D (6 bases). The CDR3 has 15 residues. The germline V gene has CDR1 MNHEY and CDR2 SVGAGI. The V gene lost 6 bases and the J gene lost 1 base, with 16 bases spanning the gap. The CDR3 loop is CASRKLETGSYEQYV. CDR3 sequence (DNA): TGTGCCAGCAGGAAATTGGAGACAGGATCCTACGAGCAGTACGTC.